This T cell receptor (beta chain) stems from a study of blood T cell repertoires in COVID-19. Across the whole study: Samples of COVID-19 (acute and convalescent) were obtained from the United States, Italy and Spain. In each case, the material was cDNA or gDNA derived from T cells, B-cell-depleted T cells, or PBMCs.

In the original processing: Cell counts per sample came from amplifying reference gene primers. The data were produced by immunoSEQ multiplex PCR, yet TCRdb's version contains in-frame clones alone and is incomplete. The DNA gave D and trimming, while V, J and clone size come from that table. The data show tens of thousands of clones, roughly 82% seen once. The CDR3 is made up of 14 amino acids. Trimming stripped 3 bases from V and 6 bases from J, with 11 bases between. Germline V gene lookup returns CDR1 LGHDT and CDR2 YNNKEL (reference sequence). J is TRBJ1-4 and V is TRBV3-1 (or the pseudogene TRBV3-2); D not certain. This TCR was sampled from a woman of 80 years or more with acute or convalescent COVID-19. Sequencing input: peripheral blood. The CDR3 coding sequence is TGTGCCAGCAGCCAGTACACGGGGTATGAAAAACTGTTTTTT. Translated: CASSQYTGYEKLFF.